This T cell receptor beta chain originates from a study of PD-L1 blockade in urothelial cancer. Notes on the study in general: Tumor-linked clones in blood grew more by 3 weeks in durable-benefit patients.

Germline CDR1 and CDR2: SGHNT and YENEEA. The CDR3 sequence is 15 residues long. Unmatched junction bases numbered 14, after V lost 5 bases and J lost 7 bases. In regard to this clone: What it binds is not known.

Profiling relied on immunoSEQ multiplex PCR, and the TCRdb table lists in-frame clones only, not all of them. The sample consists of some 57,000 clones, roughly 80% of them appearing once. Documented time point: pretreatment peripheral blood. V and J are TRBV11-3 and TRBJ2-7; the match to TRBD1 covers 7 bases. This sequence originates from a man aged 50-59 years with urothelial cancer. Sequenced here: PBMCs, sampled around atezolizumab (anti-PD-L1) treatment. The CDR3: CASSNTGQRSGEQYF. CDR3 DNA: TGTGCCAGCAGCAACACGGGACAGAGGTCGGGGGAGCAGTACTTC.